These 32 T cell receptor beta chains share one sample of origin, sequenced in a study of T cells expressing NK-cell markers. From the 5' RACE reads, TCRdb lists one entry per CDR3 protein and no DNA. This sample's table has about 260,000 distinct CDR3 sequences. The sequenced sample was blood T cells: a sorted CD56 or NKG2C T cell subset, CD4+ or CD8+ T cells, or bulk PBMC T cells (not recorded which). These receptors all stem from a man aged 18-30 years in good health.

CDR3 sequence: CASSIQGQPQHF. The gene calls are TRBV19 and TRBJ1-5; the TCRdb call, TRBD1, lacks DNA for checking. CDR1 and CDR2 from the germline V gene are LNHDA and SQIVND (reference sequence). The CDR3 totals 12 residues.

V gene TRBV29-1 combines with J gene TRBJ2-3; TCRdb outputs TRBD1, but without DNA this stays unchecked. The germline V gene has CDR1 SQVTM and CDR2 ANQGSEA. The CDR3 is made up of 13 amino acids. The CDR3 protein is CSARGRGLDTQYF.

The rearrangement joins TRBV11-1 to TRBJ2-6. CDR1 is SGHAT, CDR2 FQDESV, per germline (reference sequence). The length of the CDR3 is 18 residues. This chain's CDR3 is CASSRKRDQSSGANVLTF.

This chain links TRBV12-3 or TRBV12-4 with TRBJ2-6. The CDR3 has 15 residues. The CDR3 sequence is CASSLRGAGANVLTF.

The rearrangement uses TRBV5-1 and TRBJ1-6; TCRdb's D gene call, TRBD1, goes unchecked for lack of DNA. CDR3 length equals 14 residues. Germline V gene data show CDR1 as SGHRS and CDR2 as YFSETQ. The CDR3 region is CASSFQGMDSPLHF.

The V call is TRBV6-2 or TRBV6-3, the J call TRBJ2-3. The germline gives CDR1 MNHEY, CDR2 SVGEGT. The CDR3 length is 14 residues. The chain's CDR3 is CASSYSLPTDTQYF.

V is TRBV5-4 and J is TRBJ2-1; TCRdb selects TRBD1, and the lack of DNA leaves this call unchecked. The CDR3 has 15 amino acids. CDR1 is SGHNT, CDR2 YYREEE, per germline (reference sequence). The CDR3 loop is CASSTRDHFYNEQFF.

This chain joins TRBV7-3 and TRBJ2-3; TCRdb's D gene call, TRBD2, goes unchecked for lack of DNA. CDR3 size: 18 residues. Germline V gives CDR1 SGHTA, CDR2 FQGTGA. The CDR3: CASSLAEFRREGTDTQYF.

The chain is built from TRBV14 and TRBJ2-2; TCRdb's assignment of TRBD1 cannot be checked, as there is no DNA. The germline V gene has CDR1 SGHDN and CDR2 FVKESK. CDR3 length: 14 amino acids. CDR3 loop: CASSRTGTTGELFF. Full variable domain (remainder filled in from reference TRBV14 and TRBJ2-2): EAGVTQFPSHSVIEKGQTVTLRCDPISGHDNLYWYRRVMGKEIKFLLHFVKESKQDESGMPNNRFLAERTGGTYSTLKVQPAELEDSGVYFCASSRTGTTGELFFGEGSRLTVL.

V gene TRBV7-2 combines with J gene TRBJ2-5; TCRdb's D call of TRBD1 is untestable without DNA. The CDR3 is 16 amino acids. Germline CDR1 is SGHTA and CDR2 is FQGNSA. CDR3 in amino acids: CASSLVEGRGQETQYF.

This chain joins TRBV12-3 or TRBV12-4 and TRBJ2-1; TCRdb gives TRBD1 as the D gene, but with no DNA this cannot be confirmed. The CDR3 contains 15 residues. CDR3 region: CASSLEGTGFYEQFF.

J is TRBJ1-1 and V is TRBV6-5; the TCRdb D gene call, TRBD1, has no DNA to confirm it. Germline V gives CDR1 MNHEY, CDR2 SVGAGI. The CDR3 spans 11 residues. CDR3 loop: CASSDRVEAFF.

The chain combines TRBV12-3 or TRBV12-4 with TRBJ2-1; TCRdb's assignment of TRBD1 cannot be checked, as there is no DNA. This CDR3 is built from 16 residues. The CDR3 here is CASSFLRGHTYNEQFF.

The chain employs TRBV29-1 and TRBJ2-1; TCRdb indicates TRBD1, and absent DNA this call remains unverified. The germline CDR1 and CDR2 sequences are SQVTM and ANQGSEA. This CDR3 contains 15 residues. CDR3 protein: CSVGGGGSLYNEQFF.

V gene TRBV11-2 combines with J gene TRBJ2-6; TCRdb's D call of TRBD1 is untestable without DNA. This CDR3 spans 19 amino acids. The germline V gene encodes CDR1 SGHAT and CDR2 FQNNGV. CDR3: CASSPIRDRGRSGANVLTF.

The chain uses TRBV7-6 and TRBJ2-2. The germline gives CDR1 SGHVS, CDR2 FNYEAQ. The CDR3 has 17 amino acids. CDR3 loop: CASSLGSVPVPTGELFF. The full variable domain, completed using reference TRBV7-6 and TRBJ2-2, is GAGVSQSPRYKVTKRGQDVALRCDPISGHVSLYWYRQALGQGPEFLTYFNYEAQQDKSGLPNDRFSAERPEGSISTLTIQRTEQRDSAMYRCASSLGSVPVPTGELFFGEGSRLTVL.

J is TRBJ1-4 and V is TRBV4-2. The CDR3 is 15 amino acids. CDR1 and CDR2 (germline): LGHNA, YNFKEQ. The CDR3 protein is CASSQKGPEGEKLFF.

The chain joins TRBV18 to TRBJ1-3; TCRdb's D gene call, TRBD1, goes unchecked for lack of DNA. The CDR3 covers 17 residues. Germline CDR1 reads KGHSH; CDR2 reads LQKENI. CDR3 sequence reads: CASSPPARGHSGNTIYF.

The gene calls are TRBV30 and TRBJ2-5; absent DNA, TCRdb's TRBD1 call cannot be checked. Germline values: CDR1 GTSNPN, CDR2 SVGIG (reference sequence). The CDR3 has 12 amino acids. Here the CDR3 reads CAWGQAMETQYF.

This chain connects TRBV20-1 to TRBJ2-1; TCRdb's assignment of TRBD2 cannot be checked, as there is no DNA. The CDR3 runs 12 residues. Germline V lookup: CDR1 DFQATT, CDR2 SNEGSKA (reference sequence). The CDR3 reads CSAGLAANEQFF.

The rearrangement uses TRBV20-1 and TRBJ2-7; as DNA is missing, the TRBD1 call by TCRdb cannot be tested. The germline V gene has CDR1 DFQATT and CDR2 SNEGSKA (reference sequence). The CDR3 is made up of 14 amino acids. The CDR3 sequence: CSAADRRSSYEQYF.

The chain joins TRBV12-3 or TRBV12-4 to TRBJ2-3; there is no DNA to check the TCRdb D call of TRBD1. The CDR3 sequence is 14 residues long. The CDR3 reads CASSSGVLDKAQYF.

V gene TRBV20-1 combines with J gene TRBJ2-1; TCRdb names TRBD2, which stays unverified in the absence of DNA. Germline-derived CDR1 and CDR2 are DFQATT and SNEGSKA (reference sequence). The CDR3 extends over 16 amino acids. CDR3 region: CSARDRRLATYNEQFF.

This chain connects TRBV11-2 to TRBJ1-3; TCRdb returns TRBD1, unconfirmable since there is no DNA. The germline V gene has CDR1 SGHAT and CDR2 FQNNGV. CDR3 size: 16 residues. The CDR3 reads CASSRITGGLGNTIYF.

CDR3 residues: CASSYWGPDSEGRPQHF. This chain connects TRBV6-5 to TRBJ1-5; TCRdb gives TRBD1 as the D gene, but with no DNA this cannot be confirmed. CDR1 MNHEY and CDR2 SVGAGI come from the germline V gene. CDR3 length: 17 amino acids.

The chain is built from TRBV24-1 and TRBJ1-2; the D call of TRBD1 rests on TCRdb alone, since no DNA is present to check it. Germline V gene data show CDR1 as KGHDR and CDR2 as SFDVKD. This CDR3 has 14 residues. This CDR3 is CATSPGNGNYGYTF.

CDR3 sequence: CASSEVQVNEQFF. This chain links TRBV2 with TRBJ2-1; TCRdb proposes TRBD1, but this gene call is untestable without DNA. This CDR3 has 13 amino acids. Per germline, CDR1 SNHLY and CDR2 FYNNEI.

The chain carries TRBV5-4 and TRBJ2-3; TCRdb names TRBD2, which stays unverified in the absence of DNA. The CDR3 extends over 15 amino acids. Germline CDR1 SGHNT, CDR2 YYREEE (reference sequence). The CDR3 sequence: CASSLAGGLTDTQYF.

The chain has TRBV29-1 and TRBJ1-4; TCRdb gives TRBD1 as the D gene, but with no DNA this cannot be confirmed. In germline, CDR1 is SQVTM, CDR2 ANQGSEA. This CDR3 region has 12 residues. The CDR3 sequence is CSVDMGVEKLFF.

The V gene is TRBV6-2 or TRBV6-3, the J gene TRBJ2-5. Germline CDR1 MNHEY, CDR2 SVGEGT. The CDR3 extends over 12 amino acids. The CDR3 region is CASSSSQETQYF.

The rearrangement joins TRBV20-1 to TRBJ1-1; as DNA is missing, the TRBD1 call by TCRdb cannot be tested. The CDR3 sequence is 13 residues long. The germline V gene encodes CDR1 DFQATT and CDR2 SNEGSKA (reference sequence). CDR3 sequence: CSAQRGSNTEAFF.

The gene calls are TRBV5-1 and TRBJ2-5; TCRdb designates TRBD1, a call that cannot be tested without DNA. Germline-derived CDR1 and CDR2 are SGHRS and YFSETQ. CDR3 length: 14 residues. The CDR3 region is CASSYGQGSETQYF.